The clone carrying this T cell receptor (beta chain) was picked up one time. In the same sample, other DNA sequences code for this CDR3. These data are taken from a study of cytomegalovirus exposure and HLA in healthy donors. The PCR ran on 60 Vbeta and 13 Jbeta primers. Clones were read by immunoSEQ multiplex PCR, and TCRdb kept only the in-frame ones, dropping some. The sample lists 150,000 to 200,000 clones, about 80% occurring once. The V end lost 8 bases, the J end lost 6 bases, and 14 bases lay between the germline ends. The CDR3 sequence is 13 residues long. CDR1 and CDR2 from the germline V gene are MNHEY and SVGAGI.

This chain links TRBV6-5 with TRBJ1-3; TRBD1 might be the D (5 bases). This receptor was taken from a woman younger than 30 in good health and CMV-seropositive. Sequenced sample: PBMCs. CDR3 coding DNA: TGTGCCAGCTCCGGCGACAGTTTAAACACCATATATTTT. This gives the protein CASSGDSLNTIYF.